These T cell receptor beta chains were read from a single sample in a study of blood T cell repertoires in COVID-19. Using immunoSEQ multiplex PCR, the repertoire was profiled, and TCRdb retains in-frame clones only, with some absent. The table records about 46,000 clones, roughly 88% of them present only once. Specimen: peripheral blood. The receptors come from a human donor in a cohort sampled during active COVID-19. The donor label of this sample is uncertain. Each CDR3 is given with its conserved first and last residue. Fields, in order: V gene, D gene, clone size, J gene, CDR3 DNA, CDR3 protein. D genes are given only for firm matches. Size values are once, few and many counts, or a class for expanded clones, and some rows have none.

TRBV13,TRBD2,NA,TRBJ2-3,TGTGCCAGCAGCTTAAGGCAGCGGGGGGACACAGATACGCAGTATTTT,CASSLRQRGDTDTQYF
TRBV19,TRBD1,few,TRBJ2-1,TGTGCCAGTAGTACCGGGACAGGGGGCTATGATGAGCAGTTCTTC,CASSTGTGGYDEQFF
TRBV5-1,TRBD1,NA,TRBJ1-1,TGCGCCAGCAGCTGGAAAGGGGGCGCGAACACTGAAGCTTTCTTT,CASSWKGGANTEAFF
TRBV10-3,TRBD1,NA,TRBJ2-2,TGTGCCATCAGTGGACAGGGGCACACCGGGGAGCTGTTTTTT,CAISGQGHTGELFF
TRBV4-3,NA,once,TRBJ1-2,TGCGCCAGCAGCCAGCTCCAGGGAATGGGGAACTATGGCTACACCTTC,CASSQLQGMGNYGYTF
TRBV19,NA,NA,TRBJ1-6,TGTGCCAGTAGTAACCCACCCAAGGGAGGGAATTCACCCCTCCACTTT,CASSNPPKGGNSPLHF
TRBV5-6,TRBD1,NA,TRBJ2-7,TGTGCCAGCAGCCCCGGACCGGGACAGGGTGCCTACGAGCAGTACTTC,CASSPGPGQGAYEQYF
TRBV6-5,TRBD1,NA,TRBJ2-5,TGTGCCAGCAGTTACGGGACAGGGCAAGAGACCCAGTACTTC,CASSYGTGQETQYF
TRBV5-1,NA,once,TRBJ2-7,TGCGCCAGCAGTTCAGGGGCGTACTCCTACGAGCAGTACTTC,CASSSGAYSYEQYF
TRBV7-2,NA,NA,TRBJ2-3,TGTGCCAGCAGCGTGCGGGGGCCCGAGGATACGCAGTATTTT,CASSVRGPEDTQYF
TRBV6-1,NA,NA,TRBJ2-7,TGTGCCAGCAGTGTCAGCGCAGGGAGGCGGCGGCTCTACGAGCAGTACTTC,CASSVSAGRRRLYEQYF
TRBV4-1,NA,once,TRBJ1-4,TGCGCCAGCAGCGCTGCAGGGGTTACAACTAATGAAAAACTGTTTTTT,CASSAAGVTTNEKLFF
TRBV6-2/TRBV6-3,NA,NA,TRBJ2-4,TGTGCCAGCAGTTACTCTCAGGGATCGATGAACATTCAGTACTTC,CASSYSQGSMNIQYF
TRBV10-3,TRBD1,NA,TRBJ1-1,TGTGCCATCAGCGACAAAGGACAGGCGAACACTGAAGCTTTCTTT,CAISDKGQANTEAFF
TRBV6-2/TRBV6-3,NA,NA,TRBJ2-7,TGTGCCAGCAGTTATTCAAATCCGCTCGGGGGCTACGAGCAGTACTTC,CASSYSNPLGGYEQYF
TRBV18,TRBD1,NA,TRBJ1-2,TGTGCCAGCTCACCAGAAGGGGGCGGCTACACCTTC,CASSPEGGGYTF
TRBV24-1,TRBD1,NA,TRBJ2-2,TGTGCCACCGGAGGGACAGGGAATGCCGGGGAGCTGTTTTTT,CATGGTGNAGELFF
TRBV4-2,NA,NA,TRBJ2-3,TGTGCCAGCAGCCCACAGGTATCTAGCACAGATACGCAGTATTTT,CASSPQVSSTDTQYF
TRBV5-1,NA,NA,TRBJ2-5,TGCGCCAGCAGCTCAGGGCCCCAAGAGACCCAGTACTTC,CASSSGPQETQYF
TRBV9,TRBD2,few,TRBJ2-2,TGTGCCAGCAGCGGGACGGGAGGTAGCGGGGAGCTGTTTTTT,CASSGTGGSGELFF
TRBV7-2,TRBD2,few,TRBJ2-3,TGTGCCAGCAGCCTTGGGCTAGCGGGGGGAATGGATACGCAGTATTTT,CASSLGLAGGMDTQYF
TRBV5-1,NA,NA,TRBJ2-5,TGCGCCAGCAGCTCCGGTATGGGCGGGTGGGAGACCCAGTACTTC,CASSSGMGGWETQYF